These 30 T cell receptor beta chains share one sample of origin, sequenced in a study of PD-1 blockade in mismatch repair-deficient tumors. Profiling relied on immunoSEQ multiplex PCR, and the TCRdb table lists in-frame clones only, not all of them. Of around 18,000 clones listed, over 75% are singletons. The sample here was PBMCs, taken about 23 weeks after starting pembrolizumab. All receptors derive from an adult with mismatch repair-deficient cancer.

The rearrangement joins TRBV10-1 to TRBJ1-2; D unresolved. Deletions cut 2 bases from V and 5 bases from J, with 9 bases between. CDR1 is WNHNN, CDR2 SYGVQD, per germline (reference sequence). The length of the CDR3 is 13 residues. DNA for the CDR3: TGCGCCAGCAGTGAGGGACTTGGGTATGGCTACACCTTC. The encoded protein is CASSEGLGYGYTF.

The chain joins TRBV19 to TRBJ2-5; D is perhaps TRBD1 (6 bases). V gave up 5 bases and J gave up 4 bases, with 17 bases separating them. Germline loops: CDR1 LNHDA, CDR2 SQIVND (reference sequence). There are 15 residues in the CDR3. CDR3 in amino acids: CASSWGRLTGETQYF. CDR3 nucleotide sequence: TGTGCCAGTAGTTGGGGCAGGCTGACAGGAGAGACCCAGTACTTC.

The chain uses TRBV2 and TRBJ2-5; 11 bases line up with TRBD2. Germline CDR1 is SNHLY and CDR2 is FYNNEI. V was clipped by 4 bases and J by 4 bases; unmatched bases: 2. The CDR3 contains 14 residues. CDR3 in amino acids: CASSGLAGGETQYF. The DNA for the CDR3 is TGTGCCAGCAGTGGGCTAGCGGGAGGAGAGACCCAGTACTTC.

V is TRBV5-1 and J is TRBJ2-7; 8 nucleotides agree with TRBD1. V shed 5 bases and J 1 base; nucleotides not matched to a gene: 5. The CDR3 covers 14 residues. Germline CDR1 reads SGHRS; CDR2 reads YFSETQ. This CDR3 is CASSPGQGSYEQYF. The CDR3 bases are TGCGCCAGCAGTCCCGGACAGGGATCCTACGAGCAGTACTTC.

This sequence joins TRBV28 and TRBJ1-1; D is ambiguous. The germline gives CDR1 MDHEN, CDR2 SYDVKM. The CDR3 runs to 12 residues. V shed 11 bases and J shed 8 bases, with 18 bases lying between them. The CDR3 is CACRLRTSEAFF. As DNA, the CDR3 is TGTGCCTGCCGGCTTAGGACTTCGGAAGCTTTCTTT.

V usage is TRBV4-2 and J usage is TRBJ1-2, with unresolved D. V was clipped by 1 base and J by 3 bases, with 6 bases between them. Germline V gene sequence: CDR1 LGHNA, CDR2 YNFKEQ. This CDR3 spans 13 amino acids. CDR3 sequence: CASSQVTDYGYTF. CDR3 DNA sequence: TGTGCCAGCAGCCAAGTTACAGACTATGGCTACACCTTC.

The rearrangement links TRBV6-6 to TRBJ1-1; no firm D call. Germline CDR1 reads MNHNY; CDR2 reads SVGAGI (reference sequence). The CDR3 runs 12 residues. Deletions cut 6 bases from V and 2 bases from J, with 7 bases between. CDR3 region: CASSPSNTEAFF. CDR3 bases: TGTGCCAGCAGCCCTTCCAACACTGAAGCTTTCTTT.

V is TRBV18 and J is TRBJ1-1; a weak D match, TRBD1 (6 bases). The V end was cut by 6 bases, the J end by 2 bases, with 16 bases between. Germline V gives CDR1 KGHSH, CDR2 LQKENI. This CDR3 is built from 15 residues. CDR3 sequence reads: CASSPGNRVNTEAFF. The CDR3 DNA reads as TGTGCCAGCTCGCCGGGAAACAGGGTTAACACTGAAGCTTTCTTT.

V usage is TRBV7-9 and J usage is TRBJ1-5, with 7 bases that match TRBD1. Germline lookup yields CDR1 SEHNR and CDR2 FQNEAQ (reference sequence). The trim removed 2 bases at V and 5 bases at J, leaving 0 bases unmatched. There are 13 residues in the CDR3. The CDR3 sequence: CASSLQGDQPQHF. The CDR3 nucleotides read TGTGCCAGCAGCTTACAGGGGGATCAGCCCCAGCATTTT.

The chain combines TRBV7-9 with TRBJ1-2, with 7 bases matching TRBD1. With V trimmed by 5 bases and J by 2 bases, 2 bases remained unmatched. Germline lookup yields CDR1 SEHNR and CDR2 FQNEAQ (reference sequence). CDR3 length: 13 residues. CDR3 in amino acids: CASSPGQNYGYTF. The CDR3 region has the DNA TGTGCCAGCAGCCCGGGACAGAACTATGGCTACACCTTC. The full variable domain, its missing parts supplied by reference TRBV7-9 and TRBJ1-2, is DTGVSQNPRHKITKRGQNVTFRCDPISEHNRLYWYRQTLGQGPEFLTYFQNEAQLEKSRLLSDRFSAERPKGSFSTLEIQRTEQGDSAMYLCASSPGQNYGYTFGSGTRLTVV.

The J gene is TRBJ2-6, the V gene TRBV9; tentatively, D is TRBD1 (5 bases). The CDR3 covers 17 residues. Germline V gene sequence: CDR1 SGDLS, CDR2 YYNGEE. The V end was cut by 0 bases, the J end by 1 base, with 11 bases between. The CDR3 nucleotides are TGTGCCAGCAGCGTAGGGGCAGGGAAATCTGGGGCCAACGTCCTGACTTTC. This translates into CASSVGAGKSGANVLTF.

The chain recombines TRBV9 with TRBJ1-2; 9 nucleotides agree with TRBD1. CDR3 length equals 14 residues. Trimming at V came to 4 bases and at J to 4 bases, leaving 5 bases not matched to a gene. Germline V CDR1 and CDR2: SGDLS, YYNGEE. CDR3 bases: TGTGCCAGCAGCCCCGGACAGGGGATCTATGGCTACACCTTC. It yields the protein CASSPGQGIYGYTF.

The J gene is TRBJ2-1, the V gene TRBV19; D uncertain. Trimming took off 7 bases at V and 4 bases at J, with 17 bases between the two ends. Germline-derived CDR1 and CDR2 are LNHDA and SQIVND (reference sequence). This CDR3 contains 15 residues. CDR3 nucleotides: TGTGCCAGTAAGCAAAACGCCCTCACTTACAATGAGCAGTTCTTC. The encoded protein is CASKQNALTYNEQFF.

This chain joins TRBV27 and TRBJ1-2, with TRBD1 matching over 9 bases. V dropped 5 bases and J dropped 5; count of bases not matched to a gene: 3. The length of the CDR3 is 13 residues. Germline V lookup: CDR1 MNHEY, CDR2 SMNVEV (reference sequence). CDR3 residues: CASSLGTGYGYTF. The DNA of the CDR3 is TGTGCCAGCAGTCTGGGGACAGGGTATGGCTACACCTTC.

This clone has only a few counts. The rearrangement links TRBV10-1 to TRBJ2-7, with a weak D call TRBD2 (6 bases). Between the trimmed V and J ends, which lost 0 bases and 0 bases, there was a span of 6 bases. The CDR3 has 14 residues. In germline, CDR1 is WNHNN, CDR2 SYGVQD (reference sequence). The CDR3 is CASSESRGSYEQYF. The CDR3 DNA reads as TGCGCCAGCAGTGAGTCGCGGGGCTCCTACGAGCAGTACTTC.

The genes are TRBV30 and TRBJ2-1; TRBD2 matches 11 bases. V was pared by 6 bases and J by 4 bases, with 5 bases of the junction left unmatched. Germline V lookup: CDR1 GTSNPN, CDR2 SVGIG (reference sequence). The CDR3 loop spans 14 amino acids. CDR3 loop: CACHLAGGYNEQFF. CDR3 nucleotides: TGTGCCTGTCATCTAGCGGGAGGTTACAATGAGCAGTTCTTC.

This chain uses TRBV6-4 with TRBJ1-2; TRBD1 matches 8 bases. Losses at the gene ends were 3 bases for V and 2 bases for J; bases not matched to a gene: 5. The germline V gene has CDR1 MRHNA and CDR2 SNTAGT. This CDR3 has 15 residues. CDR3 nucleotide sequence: TGTGCCAGCAGTGAATCTACAGGGGGGAACTATGGCTACACCTTC. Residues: CASSESTGGNYGYTF.

Here the CDR3 reads CASSFRGAYNEQFF. The CDR3 nucleotides are TGTGCCAGCTCGTTTCGGGGGGCCTACAATGAGCAGTTCTTC. This chain uses TRBV18 with TRBJ2-1; 7 bases are a match to TRBD2. V was clipped by 6 bases and J by 2 bases; unmatched bases: 4. CDR1 is KGHSH, CDR2 LQKENI, per germline. This CDR3 has 14 residues.

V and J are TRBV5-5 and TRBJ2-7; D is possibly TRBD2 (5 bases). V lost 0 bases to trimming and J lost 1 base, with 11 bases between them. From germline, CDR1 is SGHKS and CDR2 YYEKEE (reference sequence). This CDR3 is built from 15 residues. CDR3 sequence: CASSLAGGRSYEQYF. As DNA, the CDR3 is TGTGCCAGCAGCTTGGCAGGAGGCCGATCCTACGAGCAGTACTTC. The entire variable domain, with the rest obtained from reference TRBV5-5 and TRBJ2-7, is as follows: DAGVTQSPTHLIKTRGQQVTLRCSPISGHKSVSWYQQVLGQGPQFIFQYYEKEERGRGNFPDRFSARQFPNYSSELNVNALLLGDSALYLCASSLAGGRSYEQYFGPGTRLTVT.

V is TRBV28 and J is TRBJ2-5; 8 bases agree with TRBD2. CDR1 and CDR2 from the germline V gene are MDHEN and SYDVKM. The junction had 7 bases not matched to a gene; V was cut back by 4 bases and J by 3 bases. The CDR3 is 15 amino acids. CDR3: CASSSGGAGEETQYF. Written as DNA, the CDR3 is TGTGCCAGCAGTTCCGGCGGAGCGGGGGAAGAGACCCAGTACTTC.

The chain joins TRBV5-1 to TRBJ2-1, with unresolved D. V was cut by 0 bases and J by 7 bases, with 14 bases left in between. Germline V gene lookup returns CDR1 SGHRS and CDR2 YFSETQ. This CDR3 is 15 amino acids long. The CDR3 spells CASSLDFLKINEQFF. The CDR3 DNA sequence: TGCGCCAGCAGCTTGGACTTCCTGAAAATTAATGAGCAGTTCTTC.

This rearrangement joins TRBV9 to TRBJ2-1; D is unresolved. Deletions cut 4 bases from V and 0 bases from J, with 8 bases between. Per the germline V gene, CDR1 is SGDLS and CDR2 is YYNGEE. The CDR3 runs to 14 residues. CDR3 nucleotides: TGTGCCAGCAGCCCCCGAGGCTCCTACAATGAGCAGTTCTTC. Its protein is CASSPRGSYNEQFF.

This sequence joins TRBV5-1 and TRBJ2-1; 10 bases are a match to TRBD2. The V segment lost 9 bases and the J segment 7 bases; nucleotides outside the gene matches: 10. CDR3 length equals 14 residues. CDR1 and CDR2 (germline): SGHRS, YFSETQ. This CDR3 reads CATTESGGGNEQFF. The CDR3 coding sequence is TGCGCCACCACGGAGAGCGGGGGGGGGAATGAGCAGTTCTTC.

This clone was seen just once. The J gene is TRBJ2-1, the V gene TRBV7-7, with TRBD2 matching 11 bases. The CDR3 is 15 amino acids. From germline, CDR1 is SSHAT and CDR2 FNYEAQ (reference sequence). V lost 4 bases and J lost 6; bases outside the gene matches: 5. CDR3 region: CASSSGLAGLNEQFF. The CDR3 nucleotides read TGTGCCAGCAGCTCCGGACTAGCGGGCCTCAATGAGCAGTTCTTC.

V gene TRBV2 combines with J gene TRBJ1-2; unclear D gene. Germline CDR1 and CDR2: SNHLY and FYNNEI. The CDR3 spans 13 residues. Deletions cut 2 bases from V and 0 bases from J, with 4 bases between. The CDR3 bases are TGTGCCAGCAGTGAACAGTCTAACTATGGCTACACCTTC. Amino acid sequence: CASSEQSNYGYTF.

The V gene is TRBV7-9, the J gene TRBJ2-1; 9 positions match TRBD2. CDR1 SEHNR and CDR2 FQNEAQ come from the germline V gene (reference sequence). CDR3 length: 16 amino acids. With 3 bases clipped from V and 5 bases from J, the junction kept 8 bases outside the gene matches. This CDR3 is CASSFLPSGDNNEQFF. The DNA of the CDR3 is TGTGCCAGCAGCTTCTTACCTAGCGGGGATAACAATGAGCAGTTCTTC.

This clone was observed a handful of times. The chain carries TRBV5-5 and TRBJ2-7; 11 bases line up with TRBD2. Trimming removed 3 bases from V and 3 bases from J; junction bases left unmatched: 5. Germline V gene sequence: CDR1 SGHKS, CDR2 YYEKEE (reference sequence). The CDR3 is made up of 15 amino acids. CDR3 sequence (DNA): TGTGCCAGCAGCTGGGGACTAGCGGAACTCTACGAGCAGTACTTC. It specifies CASSWGLAELYEQYF.

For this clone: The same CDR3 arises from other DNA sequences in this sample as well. CDR3 coding DNA: TGTGCCAGCCGGGACAGGGCCTCCTACGAGCAGTACTTC. Residues: CASRDRASYEQYF. J is TRBJ2-7 and V is TRBV19, with 9 bases fitting TRBD1. Germline V lookup: CDR1 LNHDA, CDR2 SQIVND (reference sequence). The CDR3 has 13 residues. V dropped 9 bases and J dropped 0; count of bases not matched to a gene: 3.

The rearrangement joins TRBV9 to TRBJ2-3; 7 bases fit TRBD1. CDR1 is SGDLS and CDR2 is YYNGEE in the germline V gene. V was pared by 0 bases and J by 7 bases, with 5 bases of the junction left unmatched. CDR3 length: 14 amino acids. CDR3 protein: CASSVAGQANTQYF. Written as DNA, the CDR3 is TGTGCCAGCAGCGTAGCTGGACAGGCCAATACGCAGTATTTT.

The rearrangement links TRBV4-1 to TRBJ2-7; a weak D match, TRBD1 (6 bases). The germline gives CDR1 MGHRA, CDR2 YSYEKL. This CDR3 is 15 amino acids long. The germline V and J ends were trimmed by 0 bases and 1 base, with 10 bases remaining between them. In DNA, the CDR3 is TGCGCCAGCAGCCAAGATCACAGGGAATCCTACGAGCAGTACTTC. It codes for CASSQDHRESYEQYF.